This T cell receptor beta chain was identified during a study of neoadjuvant nivolumab and ipilimumab in lung cancer. Study in general: Nivolumab 3 mg/kg was given days 1, 15 and 29, plus ipilimumab 1 mg/kg day 1 in combination.

Libraries were prepared by immunoSEQ multiplex PCR; TCRdb keeps only in-frame clonotypes and omits some of them. Of some 20,000 clones listed, under 85% were seen once; the top ten hold around 8.1%. Concerning this clone itself: The antigen remains undetermined.

Findings and limits, study-wide: Blood richness before therapy tracked richness in tumors resected after neoadjuvant therapy.

The source material was tumor tissue, sampled after neoadjuvant nivolumab, alone or with ipilimumab, at or shortly before surgery. The sequence derives from an adult with non-small cell lung cancer.

For the CDR3, the DNA is TGTGCCAGCTCACCTACAGGCACCTACGAGCAGTACTTC. Residues: CASSPTGTYEQYF. The chain couples TRBV18 to TRBJ2-7; D perhaps matches TRBD1 (5 bases). The CDR3 runs to 13 residues. Trimming took off 3 bases at V and 2 bases at J, with 8 bases between the two ends. The germline gives CDR1 KGHSH, CDR2 LQKENI.